The 8 T cell receptor beta chains below were found in one sample sequenced in a study of cytomegalovirus exposure and HLA in healthy donors. The repertoire was sequenced with immunoSEQ multiplex PCR; TCRdb's copy has only in-frame clones and lacks some. In the table there are 120,000 or so clones, 90% to 96% of which are singletons. Sequenced: PBMCs. The receptors derive from a young man in good health and CMV-seronegative.

The CDR3 loop is CASSYTGDSTDTQYF. The CDR3 DNA follows: TGTGCCAGCAGTTATACGGGAGACAGCACAGATACGCAGTATTTT. V usage is TRBV6-5 and J usage is TRBJ2-3; a weak D match, TRBD2 (6 bases). CDR1 is MNHEY, CDR2 SVGAGI, per germline. V dropped 3 bases and J dropped 0 bases, with 10 bases sitting between them. There are 15 residues in the CDR3.

V is TRBV9 and J is TRBJ1-3; D gene uncertain. CDR3 length: 15 amino acids. Trimming shortened V by 2 bases and J by 4 bases, and 13 bases separated the two germline ends. Germline CDR1 is SGDLS and CDR2 is YYNGEE. DNA for the CDR3: TGTGCCAGCAGCGTCGGTCGAGGATCCGGAAACACCATATATTTT. Translation: CASSVGRGSGNTIYF.

The V gene is TRBV11-3, the J gene TRBJ2-7, with TRBD1 matching over 11 bases. The CDR3 covers 15 residues. The trim removed 5 bases at V and 2 bases at J, leaving 5 bases unmatched. CDR1 SGHNT and CDR2 YENEEA come from the germline V gene. In DNA, the CDR3 is TGTGCCAGCAGCGCCGGACAGGGGGCCGCCTACGAGCAGTACTTC. As protein: CASSAGQGAAYEQYF.

This sequence joins TRBV7-2 and TRBJ2-7; D is unresolved. Germline V gives CDR1 SGHTA, CDR2 FQGNSA. This CDR3 has 12 residues. V shed 2 bases and J shed 3 bases, with 5 bases lying between them. This chain's CDR3 is CASSLSDYEQYF. CDR3 nucleotide sequence: TGTGCCAGCAGCTTAAGCGACTACGAGCAGTACTTC. The variable domain in full, with the rest retrieved from reference TRBV7-2 and TRBJ2-7, is GAGVSQSPSNKVTEKGKDVELRCDPISGHTALYWYRQSLGQGLEFLIYFQGNSAPDKSGLPSDRFSAERTGGSVSTLTIQRTQQEDSAVYLCASSLSDYEQYFGPGTRLTVT.

This clone occurred once. The chain combines TRBV28 with TRBJ1-3, with unresolved D. V lost 7 bases and J lost 1, with 11 bases in between. CDR3 length: 14 residues. Per the germline V gene, CDR1 is MDHEN and CDR2 is SYDVKM. CDR3 nucleotide sequence: TGTGCCAGCAAGAGGGAAATGTCTGGAAACACCATATATTTT. It encodes CASKREMSGNTIYF.

This chain uses TRBV19 with TRBJ1-1; tentatively, D is TRBD1 (5 bases). Looked up from germline, CDR1 is LNHDA and CDR2 is SQIVND (reference sequence). V lost 3 bases and J 0 bases, leaving 17 bases between the germline ends. CDR3 size: 17 residues. The DNA of the CDR3 is TGTGCCAGTAGTATGGGGGGGTTCGGGATCTTGAACACTGAAGCTTTCTTT. This gives the protein CASSMGGFGILNTEAFF.

J is TRBJ1-1 and V is TRBV6-5; tentative D call: TRBD1 (5 bases). Germline V gives CDR1 MNHEY, CDR2 SVGAGI. V was clipped by 7 bases and J by 11 bases, with 20 bases between them. The CDR3 has 13 amino acids. The DNA for the CDR3 is TGTGCCAGCAAGGCGGATCCGCTAAGGGGTGCTTTCTTT. Its protein product is CASKADPLRGAFF.

The chain employs TRBV5-6 and TRBJ1-1, with D hard to call. CDR3 size: 14 residues. The V gene lost 2 bases and the J gene lost 5 bases, with 13 bases spanning the gap. The germline V gene has CDR1 SGHDT and CDR2 YYEEEE. The chain's CDR3 is CASSFPRLGTEAFF. Here the CDR3 DNA reads TGTGCCAGCAGCTTCCCCAGACTCGGGACTGAAGCTTTCTTT.